This T cell receptor beta chain was documented in a study of spatial heterogeneity in lung cancer. On the study more broadly: In raw reads, more than 8.5 appearances on average were recorded for each unique TCR and UMI combination.

The V gene's germline CDR1 is MGHRA and CDR2 YSYEKL. The CDR3 length is 15 residues. Trimming took 1 base from V and 7 from J, leaving 14 bases between them. Every TCR cDNA molecule carried a tag that served as a unique molecular identifier. One entry per CDR3 protein, called by TCRdb with MiXCR from the 5' RACE reads. The table lists 60,000 to 80,000 distinct CDR3 sequences, about an eighth of them singletons, with over 5.5% in the top ten. This clonotype came up many times. The antigen remains undetermined. Notes on the study in general: In blood, ubiquitous expanded tumor TCRs appeared more at resection than follow-up.

Stated time point: sample taken at primary tumor resection. No cell sorting; template was whole RNA from tumor, lung tissue or PBMC. Around 70 TRACERx patients with early, untreated non-small cell lung cancer donated samples. The chain has TRBV4-1 and TRBJ1-5; TRBD1 might be the D (5 bases). The TCR originated in a male donor with early-stage non-small cell lung cancer. The input for sequencing was PBMCs, taken at surgery. The CDR3 here is CASSQGSREGQPQHF. In nucleotides, the CDR3 is TGCGCCAGCAGCCAAGGATCCAGGGAAGGCCAGCCCCAGCATTTT.